Given below is one T cell receptor beta chain in context. The time point was: peripheral blood 6 weeks after treatment start. Disease in patients was locally advanced or metastatic urothelial carcinoma. Sample contribution per patient ranged from 1 to 8, covering pretreatment and on-treatment. Sequencing used immunoSEQ multiplex PCR; TCRdb keeps in-frame clones, though not all of them. The sample includes about 43,000 clones, 83% of them seen just once. From germline, CDR1 is PRHDT and CDR2 FYEKMQ (reference sequence). This CDR3 has 16 amino acids. The J segment lost 0 bases and the V segment lost 2 bases, leaving 2 bases of the junction unmatched. The data originate from a study of PD-L1 blockade in urothelial cancer. Study in general: Bladder-origin urothelial cancer in males covered about nine tenths of the roughly 30 patients. Median blood clonality was about 0.081, with more than 75,000 unique TCRs.

The source material was PBMCs, sampled around atezolizumab (anti-PD-L1) treatment. This sequence was found in a man aged 60 to 75 with urothelial cancer. The chain uses TRBV13 and TRBJ2-7, with 12 bases aligning to TRBD2. CDR3 loop: CASSLLAGGFSYEQYF. The CDR3 DNA is TGTGCCAGCAGCTTACTAGCGGGGGGGTTCTCCTACGAGCAGTACTTC.